These 28 T cell receptor beta chains share one sample of origin, sequenced in a study of cytomegalovirus exposure and HLA in healthy donors. A multiplex PCR was run with 60 Vbeta primers and 13 Jbeta primers. Measured with immunoSEQ multiplex PCR; TCRdb has only the in-frame clones, and not every one. The sample shows 150,000 to 200,000 clones, and 1.3% sits with its ten largest clones. The sequenced sample consisted of PBMCs. The receptors originated from a woman in her fifties or sixties in good health and CMV-seronegative.

The rearrangement joins TRBV4-3 to TRBJ2-3, with 7 bases fitting TRBD2. Germline V gene data show CDR1 as LGHNA and CDR2 as YSLEER. V was pared by 0 bases and J by 9 bases, with 6 bases of the junction left unmatched. This CDR3 spans 14 amino acids. CDR3 in DNA: TGCGCCAGCAGCCAAGAGGGAGGGACGGCGACGCAGTATTTT. Encoded protein: CASSQEGGTATQYF.

The V and J genes are TRBV2 and TRBJ1-1; possibly TRBD1 for D (6 bases). Looked up from germline, CDR1 is SNHLY and CDR2 is FYNNEI. The CDR3 has 13 residues. With 6 bases removed from V and 0 bases from J, the gap between germline ends came to 8 bases. Here the CDR3 DNA reads TGTGCCAGCAGCGACAGGTTGAACACTGAAGCTTTCTTT. It specifies CASSDRLNTEAFF.

The V gene is TRBV27, the J gene TRBJ1-2, with 10 bases aligning to TRBD1. CDR1 and CDR2 from the germline V gene are MNHEY and SMNVEV (reference sequence). Unmatched junction bases numbered 12, after V lost 3 bases and J lost 8 bases. The CDR3 is 16 amino acids. CDR3 sequence: CASSLMRDRGRAGYTF. CDR3 DNA: TGTGCCAGCAGTTTGATGCGGGACAGGGGCCGTGCGGGCTACACCTTC.

The V gene is TRBV5-6, the J gene TRBJ1-5, with unresolved D. The V gene's germline CDR1 is SGHDT and CDR2 YYEEEE. Deletions cut 1 base from V and 5 bases from J, with 4 bases between. The CDR3 contains 12 residues. For the CDR3, the DNA is TGTGCCAGCAGCTTGTTAGATCAGCCCCAGCATTTT. Encoded protein: CASSLLDQPQHF.

The chain couples TRBV19 to TRBJ2-2; 9 positions match TRBD2. Looked up from germline, CDR1 is LNHDA and CDR2 is SQIVND (reference sequence). The CDR3 is made up of 18 amino acids. V trimming: 7 bases; J trimming: 4 bases; junction bases outside the gene matches: 16. DNA of the CDR3: TGTGCCAGTATTCAACCAAGAGTAGCGGGAGTCTCCACCGGGGAGCTGTTTTTT. Protein product: CASIQPRVAGVSTGELFF.

The CDR3 sequence is CAWSGGLAGGGGTQYF. CDR3 DNA sequence: TGTGCCTGGAGTGGAGGACTAGCGGGAGGGGGAGGTACGCAGTATTTT. V and J are TRBV30 and TRBJ2-3; 15 bases line up with TRBD2. J gave up 8 bases and V 1 base, and 7 bases lay outside the gene matches. This CDR3 is built from 16 residues. Germline V gene lookup returns CDR1 GTSNPN and CDR2 SVGIG (reference sequence).

The CDR3 DNA sequence: TGTGCCAGCAGCGTAGAGGGCTCTGGGGGCTGGGGAGACACCATATATTTT. This codes for CASSVEGSGGWGDTIYF. The V and J genes are TRBV9 and TRBJ1-3; D may be TRBD1 (6 bases). The CDR3 is 17 amino acids. Between the trimmed V and J ends, which lost 0 bases and 8 bases, there was a span of 21 bases. Germline V gene data show CDR1 as SGDLS and CDR2 as YYNGEE.

V usage is TRBV29-1 and J usage is TRBJ2-5, with D perhaps matching TRBD1 (6 bases). The J call may be incorrect, as the DNA end agrees better with TRBJ2-7. Germline assignment: CDR1 SQVTM and CDR2 ANQGSEA. This CDR3 is 13 amino acids long. The CDR3 region is CSVEDSSSYEQYF. The CDR3 DNA is TGCAGCGTTGAGGACAGCAGCTCCTACGAGCAGTACTTC.

The chain employs TRBV11-2 and TRBJ2-7; 7 positions agree with TRBD2. This CDR3 is 13 amino acids long. V shed 5 bases and J 0 bases; nucleotides not matched to a gene: 1. Germline V lookup: CDR1 SGHAT, CDR2 FQNNGV. Here the CDR3 reads CASSPGGSYEQYF. DNA of the CDR3: TGTGCCAGCAGCCCGGGGGGCTCCTACGAGCAGTACTTC. The full variable domain, with the rest looked up from reference TRBV11-2 and TRBJ2-7, is EAGVAQSPRYKIIEKRQSVAFWCNPISGHATLYWYQQILGQGPKLLIQFQNNGVVDDSQLPKDRFSAERLKGVDSTLKIQPAKLEDSAVYLCASSPGGSYEQYFGPGTRLTVT.

The gene calls are TRBV25-1 and TRBJ2-3; D possibly corresponds to TRBD2 (5 bases). Trimming took off 6 bases at V and 5 bases at J, with 15 bases between the two ends. The CDR3 covers 14 residues. Germline V lookup: CDR1 MGHDK, CDR2 SYGVNS. In nucleotides, the CDR3 is TGTGCCAGCAGCGACCCCCAGGCGGGAGATACGCAGTATTTT. This codes for CASSDPQAGDTQYF. The whole variable domain, remainder taken from reference TRBV25-1 and TRBJ2-3, is EADIYQTPRYLVIGTGKKITLECSQTMGHDKMYWYQQDPGMELHLIHYSYGVNSTEKGDLSSESTVSRIRTEHFPLTLESARPSHTSQYLCASSDPQAGDTQYFGPGTRLTVL.

This chain uses TRBV14 with TRBJ2-7; 12 bases line up with TRBD2. Losses at the gene ends were 0 bases for V and 0 bases for J; bases not matched to a gene: 18. Germline V CDR1 and CDR2: SGHDN, FVKESK. The CDR3 sequence is 22 residues long. The CDR3 region has the DNA TGTGCCAGCAGCCAAGATGGGGTTCGGGGGACTAGCGGGCCGTTGAGCTCCTACGAGCAGTACTTC. It translates to CASSQDGVRGTSGPLSSYEQYF. Full variable domain (outside the CDR3, taken from reference TRBV14 and TRBJ2-7): EAGVTQFPSHSVIEKGQTVTLRCDPISGHDNLYWYRRVMGKEIKFLLHFVKESKQDESGMPNNRFLAERTGGTYSTLKVQPAELEDSGVYFCASSQDGVRGTSGPLSSYEQYFGPGTRLTVT.

The chain employs TRBV7-3 and TRBJ1-2; 8 positions match TRBD1. This CDR3 has 13 amino acids. Germline trimming cut 4 bases from V and 4 bases from J; bases unmatched to any gene: 2. The germline V gene has CDR1 SGHTA and CDR2 FQGTGA. The chain's CDR3 is CASSSGGGYGYTF. CDR3 in DNA: TGTGCCAGCAGCTCAGGGGGCGGCTATGGCTACACCTTC. Using reference TRBV7-3 and TRBJ1-2 for the parts outside the CDR3, the full variable domain is GAGVSQTPSNKVTEKGKYVELRCDPISGHTALYWYRQSLGQGPEFLIYFQGTGAADDSGLPNDRFFAVRPEGSVSTLKIQRTERGDSAVYLCASSSGGGYGYTFGSGTRLTVV.

The chain joins TRBV5-6 to TRBJ1-1, with 7 nucleotides matching TRBD1. The CDR3 is 14 amino acids. The V gene end was trimmed by 7 bases and the J gene end by 1 base; junction bases not matched to a gene: 7. CDR1 is SGHDT and CDR2 is YYEEEE in the germline V gene. DNA of the CDR3: TGTGCCAGCCGCAGGGGGAGTCAGAACACTGAAGCTTTCTTT. Translating gives CASRRGSQNTEAFF.

This chain links TRBV6-5 with TRBJ2-6, with unresolved D. Between the trimmed V and J ends, which lost 5 bases and 1 base, there was a span of 3 bases. CDR1 and CDR2 from the germline V gene are MNHEY and SVGAGI. The CDR3 consists of 13 residues. The CDR3 here is CASSLSGANVLTF. The CDR3 region has the DNA TGTGCCAGCAGTCTTTCTGGGGCCAACGTCCTGACTTTC.

The chain links TRBV29-1 to TRBJ2-7; D ambiguous. Germline V lookup: CDR1 SQVTM, CDR2 ANQGSEA. This CDR3 region has 12 residues. The germline V and J ends were trimmed by 0 bases and 6 bases, with 9 bases remaining between them. CDR3 sequence: CSVEEQAGEQYF. CDR3 nucleotides: TGCAGCGTTGAAGAGCAGGCTGGCGAGCAGTACTTC.

CDR3 nucleotides: TGTGCCAGCAGCCACGGGACAGCTGGAAACACCATATATTTT. Protein: CASSHGTAGNTIYF. V is TRBV4-2 and J is TRBJ1-3; the match to TRBD1 covers 7 bases. Germline V gene lookup returns CDR1 LGHNA and CDR2 YNFKEQ. Trimming cost V 3 bases and J 2 bases; bases outside gene matches: 1. The CDR3 is 14 amino acids.

V and J are TRBV7-9 and TRBJ1-5, with 11 bases matching TRBD1. Germline V gives CDR1 SEHNR, CDR2 FQNEAQ (reference sequence). Losses at the gene ends were 3 bases for V and 6 bases for J; bases not matched to a gene: 4. This CDR3 spans 15 amino acids. The CDR3 DNA reads TGTGCCAGCAGCTTGATGGGACAGGGGGTTCAGCCCCAGCATTTT. Amino acids: CASSLMGQGVQPQHF.

The CDR3 DNA is TGTGCCTGGAGTCGGAGCGGCACCGGGGAGCTGTTTTTT. It codes for CAWSRSGTGELFF. The chain links TRBV30 to TRBJ2-2, with D possibly TRBD2 on 5 matching bases. V lost 2 bases, J lost 4 bases, and 8 bases lay in between. CDR3 length: 13 residues. Germline assignment: CDR1 GTSNPN and CDR2 SVGIG (reference sequence).

The V and J genes are TRBV7-3 and TRBJ1-3; the match to TRBD1 covers 7 bases. This CDR3 contains 15 residues. With V trimmed by 4 bases and J by 0 bases, 3 bases remained unmatched. Per germline, CDR1 SGHTA and CDR2 FQGTGA. Here the CDR3 reads CASSSTGSSGNTIYF. The CDR3 coding sequence is TGTGCCAGCAGCTCGACAGGGAGCTCTGGAAACACCATATATTTT.

The CDR3 sequence: CASSQRVETQYF. As DNA, the CDR3 is TGTGCCAGCAGTCAGAGGGTGGAGACCCAGTACTTC. The genes are TRBV6-1 and TRBJ2-5, with D perhaps TRBD2 (5 bases). V was pared by 5 bases and J by 5 bases, with 9 bases between. Looked up from germline, CDR1 is MNHNS and CDR2 is SASEGT. CDR3 size: 12 residues.

The chain combines TRBV19 with TRBJ2-7, with 8 bases that match TRBD1. This CDR3 region has 15 residues. The germline gives CDR1 LNHDA, CDR2 SQIVND (reference sequence). Germline trimming cut 5 bases from V and 2 bases from J; bases unmatched to any gene: 8. The CDR3 loop reads CASSLSRTGTYEQYF. DNA of the CDR3: TGTGCCAGTAGTCTCTCCCGGACAGGGACCTACGAGCAGTACTTC. Drawing the rest from reference TRBV19 and TRBJ2-7, the complete variable domain is DGGITQSPKYLFRKEGQNVTLSCEQNLNHDAMYWYRQDPGQGLRLIYYSQIVNDFQKGDIAEGYSVSREKKESFPLTVTSAQKNPTAFYLCASSLSRTGTYEQYFGPGTRLTVT.

CDR3 residues: CASRGLAGEGTQYF. In DNA, the CDR3 is TGCGCCAGCAGAGGACTAGCGGGAGAAGGCACGCAGTATTTT. The gene calls are TRBV4-1 and TRBJ2-3; the match to TRBD2 covers 13 bases. This CDR3 region has 14 residues. The germline CDR1 and CDR2 sequences are MGHRA and YSYEKL. Trimming removed 6 bases from V and 9 bases from J; junction bases left unmatched: 6.

The CDR3 is CASSGGLAIHEQYF. In DNA form, the CDR3 reads TGCGCCAGCAGCGGCGGACTAGCTATCCACGAGCAGTACTTC. The V gene is TRBV5-1, the J gene TRBJ2-7; 8 bases are a match to TRBD2. Germline assignment: CDR1 SGHRS and CDR2 YFSETQ. The V segment lost 4 bases and the J segment 5 bases; nucleotides outside the gene matches: 8. The length of the CDR3 is 14 residues.

The rearrangement links TRBV9 to TRBJ1-2; no clear D. The CDR3 is made up of 13 amino acids. CDR1 is SGDLS, CDR2 YYNGEE, per germline. Deletions cut 2 bases from V and 8 bases from J, with 13 bases between. The CDR3 sequence: CASSVGLQGGYTF. Written as DNA, the CDR3 is TGTGCCAGCAGCGTCGGACTTCAAGGGGGCTACACCTTC. Together with reference TRBV9 and TRBJ1-2, the CDR3 gives the full variable domain: DSGVTQTPKHLITATGQRVTLRCSPRSGDLSVYWYQQSLDQGLQFLIQYYNGEERAKGNILERFSAQQFPDLHSELNLSSLELGDSALYFCASSVGLQGGYTFGSGTRLTVV.

CDR3 sequence (DNA): TGTGCCAGCAGAATGACAGGGGGCGCCTCCTACGAGCAGTACTTC. This codes for CASRMTGGASYEQYF. The rearrangement joins TRBV7-2 to TRBJ2-7, with 10 bases fitting TRBD1. The J segment lost 0 bases and the V segment lost 6 bases, leaving 5 bases of the junction unmatched. The germline gives CDR1 SGHTA, CDR2 FQGNSA. This CDR3 has 15 residues.

The chain joins TRBV5-1 to TRBJ1-1; possible D gene TRBD1, 5 bases. Germline assignment: CDR1 SGHRS and CDR2 YFSETQ. The CDR3 loop spans 14 amino acids. V lost 0 bases and J 5 bases, leaving 11 bases between the germline ends. CDR3 sequence reads: CASSLDRLGTEAFF. The CDR3 nucleotides are TGCGCCAGCAGCTTGGACAGGCTGGGGACTGAAGCTTTCTTT.

The chain has TRBV19 and TRBJ2-7, with 10 bases matching TRBD1. CDR3 length: 14 residues. V trimming: 3 bases; J trimming: 3 bases; junction bases outside the gene matches: 2. Germline values: CDR1 LNHDA, CDR2 SQIVND (reference sequence). The CDR3 loop reads CASSIRDRGYEQYF. The CDR3 DNA reads as TGTGCCAGTAGTATCCGGGACAGGGGCTACGAGCAGTACTTC.

The CDR3 is CASTSDGGLTEAFF. The CDR3 DNA reads as TGTGCCAGCACCTCCGACGGAGGGCTCACTGAAGCTTTCTTT. This chain links TRBV5-6 with TRBJ1-1, with D uncertain. CDR3 length: 14 amino acids. With 6 bases removed from V and 4 bases from J, the gap between germline ends came to 16 bases. Germline V gene data show CDR1 as SGHDT and CDR2 as YYEEEE.